This TCR beta chain was captured in a study of blood T cell repertoires in COVID-19. The wider study: COVID-19 samples from acute and convalescent phases originated in the United States, Italy and Spain. T cells, B-cell-depleted T cells, or PBMCs provided the cDNA or gDNA that served as material.

The CDR3 covers 16 residues. The V and J ends lost 3 bases and 2 bases, in that order; junction bases with no gene match: 8. Germline lookup yields CDR1 SGDLS and CDR2 YYNGEE. Study processing details: It was from reference gene primer amplification that nucleated cell counts were estimated. Assay used: immunoSEQ multiplex PCR; TCRdb lists only in-frame clones, some missing. That table is the source of V, J and clone size, and D and trimming were worked out from the DNA. The profile shows around 300,000 clones, roughly 85% of them singletons. The chain employs TRBV9 and TRBJ2-1, with 7 positions matching TRBD1. The sequenced sample was peripheral blood. This TCR was recovered from a woman in her forties or fifties who had recovered from COVID-19. CDR3 in amino acids: CASSAATGMAYNEQFF. For the CDR3, the DNA is TGTGCCAGCAGCGCAGCGACAGGGATGGCCTACAATGAGCAGTTCTTC.